The T cell receptor (beta chain) described here comes from a study of shared clonotypes between healthy human individuals (dated by TCRdb to about 2020). As for the study more broadly: The cohort comprised two women and a few men aged 18 to 49 years. For each donor, CD4 naive and CD4 memory were each given three plates, CD8 naive was given two plates, and CD8 memory was given one plate. Blood TCR repertoires of five healthy adults were deeply sequenced to estimate repertoire size and the extent of clonotype sharing between individuals. To increase sequencing depth and limit assay-specific biases, TCR repertoire library preparation and sequencing were carried out by different laboratories using diverse techniques. Per donor, leukapheresis produced somewhere between about 0.9 and 9.5 billion PBMCs.

What the research found in general, with its limitations: Compared with non-shared clonotypes, the clonotypes found in all four sorted-subset donors had higher generation probabilities. Pairwise subsampling indicated that sequencing depth was expected to affect the degree of clonotype sharing among donors. The genetic and exposure-history diversity represented was limited by the small number of donors. Estimated clonotype richness was generally larger for naive than for memory subsets. Incomplete sequencing was indicated by rarefaction of sorted-subset datasets, despite the large sequencing depth. About 4.5% of naive CD4, 3.5% of naive CD8, approximately 2% of memory CD4, and approximately 0.39% of memory CD8 clonotypes were shared across a few donors. Only blood was sampled, and tissue TCR repertoires likely differ from those in blood.

With regard to this clone: Its cognate antigen has yet to be identified. The record has no base qualities; no much larger clone is one base away.

Using the deep immunoSEQ assay, multiplex PCR amplified TCR CDR3 regions from genomic DNA. Extracted genomic DNA from each cell subset was distributed evenly across all wells of several immunoSEQ 96-well plates, and each plate was treated as a replicate. Each replicate PCR for sorted subsets received 150 to 250 ng genomic DNA, equal to tens of thousands of T cell genomes. Purified libraries were measured with a Qubit 3.0 fluorometer, size-checked on a Bioanalyzer 2100, and measured again with the KAPA Library Quantification kit. A separate single-read 150-cycle Illumina NextSeq 550 flow cell was used to sequence each immunoSEQ 96-well plate. The authors' pipeline ran thus. Because the immunoSEQ output held only junctional sequences and lacked quality scores, the filtering could not match the filtering applied to full-length reads. Sequences were annotated with PyIR, a Python wrapper for IgBLAST v1.9, using IMGT germline references to assign V/J genes and CDR3. Reads with weak V/J assignments (E-value above 1e-6), missing CDR3, stop codons, out-of-frame junctions, or ambiguous translated residues were removed. V3J clonotypes were defined by identical inferred V gene, J gene, and CDR3 amino acid sequence. Percentage overlap between repertoires was calculated by dividing the number of shared unique clonotypes by the size of the smaller repertoire. RTK rarefaction, the Chao1 estimator, and Recon v2.1 estimates of unobserved clonotypes were used to assess repertoire richness. For all TCRbeta clonotypes obtained by the gDNA method from several donors, generation probabilities were computed with OLGA. Held by TCRdb, this immuneACCESS table contains in-frame sequences only and omits some clones. Under half of the omission traces to an unresolved V gene where checked; the cause of the rest is unknown. V and J calls and clone size come straight from that table; D and trimming were deduced from the DNA. For this sample there are 740,000 or so clones; 73% appear just once. Around 2% of the sample lies in the top ten.

According to the germline V gene, CDR1 reads MDHEN and CDR2 reads SYDVKM. The CDR3 goes from the cysteine to the phenylalanine over 16 residues. The entry retains the CDR3 DNA only, 48 bases that are in frame from base 1. V trim: 6 bases; J trim: 1 base; unmatched bases: 7. Donors were healthy HIV-negative adults with no recently reported acute infections or vaccinations. All donors were Caucasian adults living in Nashville, Tennessee, USA. Magnetic negative selection was used to enrich CD4+ T cells, after which naive cells were positively selected on CD45RA and the negative fraction became the memory subset. Blood was collected by leukapheresis, and PBMCs were isolated by Ficoll-Histopaque density gradient centrifugation and then cryopreserved in liquid nitrogen vapor phase. Analytical flow cytometry was used to check the purity and quantity of every magnetically sorted T cell population. Each sorted fraction had its genomic DNA isolated and then quantified by UV absorbance on a Nanodrop 2000c.

This chain is built from TRBV28 and TRBJ2-3, with 10 bases aligning to TRBD2. Material: memory CD4+ T cells sorted from blood. This specimen's cell subset or site label, per the study, means: CD45RA-negative fraction. The sequence derives from a woman aged 25 to 39 in good health. The sequence in DNA is TGTGCCAGCAGCCCGAGCGGGAGGGGGGGCACAGATACGCAGTATTTT. It encodes CASSPSGRGGTDTQYF.